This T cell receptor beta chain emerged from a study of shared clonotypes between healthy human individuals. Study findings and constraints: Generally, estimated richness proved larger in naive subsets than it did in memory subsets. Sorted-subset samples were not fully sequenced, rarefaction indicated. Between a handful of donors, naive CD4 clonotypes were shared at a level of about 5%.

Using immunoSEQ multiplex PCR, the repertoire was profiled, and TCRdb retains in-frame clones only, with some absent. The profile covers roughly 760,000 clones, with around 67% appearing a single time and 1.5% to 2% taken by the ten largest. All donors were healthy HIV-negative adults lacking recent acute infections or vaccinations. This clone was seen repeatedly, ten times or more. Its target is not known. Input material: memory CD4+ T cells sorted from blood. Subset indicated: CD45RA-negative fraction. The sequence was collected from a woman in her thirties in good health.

CDR3 nucleotides: TGTGCCAGCAGTTTAGGCCCTGGACGTGATGAGCAGTTCTTC. This sequence encodes CASSLGPGRDEQFF. The chain has TRBV28 and TRBJ2-1; no reliable D call. Germline CDR1 is MDHEN and CDR2 is SYDVKM. Trimming removed 2 bases from V and 8 bases from J, with 13 bases in between. The CDR3 is made up of 14 amino acids.